What follows is one T cell receptor (beta chain) and its context. Its antigen is as yet unknown. This specimen belongs to a study of blood T cells in healthy people across ages. The use of a sample-barcoded 5' primer and a J-beta primer mix characterized a second PCR of roughly 7 to 12 cycles. Samples each returned at least 3 million CDR3-containing paired-end reads. TCRdb re-derived calls from the 5' RACE reads in MiXCR, one entry per CDR3 protein. The sample lists more than 1.4 million distinct CDR3 sequences, approximately 42% occurring once. There are 13 residues in the CDR3. V was trimmed by 7 bases and J by 7 bases, leaving 14 bases between them. Per the germline V gene, CDR1 is SGHTA and CDR2 is FQGNSA. Study-level points and caveats: In the absence of known donor CMV status, changes in expanded clonotypes were possibly confounded.

The sample taken for sequencing was blood. The sequence was collected from a woman aged 18-29 years in good health. This sequence joins TRBV7-2 and TRBJ2-1, with D perhaps given as TRBD1 or TRBD2 (5 bases each). The CDR3 region is CASILGELNEQFF. The DNA for the CDR3 is TGTGCCAGCATCCTGGGGGAACTAAATGAGCAGTTCTTC.